This TCR beta chain is drawn from a study of blood T cell repertoires in COVID-19. Study information: In each case, the material was cDNA or gDNA derived from T cells, B-cell-depleted T cells, or PBMCs.

Clones were read by immunoSEQ multiplex PCR, and TCRdb kept only the in-frame ones, dropping some. Of over 60,000 clones in the sample, about nine tenths were seen once. Germline V gene sequence: CDR1 SEHNR, CDR2 FQNEAQ (reference sequence). The CDR3 is 14 amino acids. Trimming took 4 bases from V and 3 from J, leaving 12 bases between them. Input material: peripheral blood. V gene TRBV7-9 combines with J gene TRBJ1-1; D gene uncertain. This TCR was recovered from a man aged 50-60 years with COVID-19, enrolled during active disease. The CDR3 loop reads CASSSGTWDTEAFF. CDR3 DNA sequence: TGTGCCAGCAGCTCAGGAACATGGGACACTGAAGCTTTCTTT.